Presented here are 2 T cell receptor beta chains from one specimen sequenced in a study of CD8 T cells in Susac syndrome. An input of about 0.5 to 1 ug of RNA was subjected to reverse transcription using random hexamers. TCRdb re-called the immunoSEQ multiplex PCR reads with MiXCR, one entry per CDR3 protein. The table records 150,000 to 200,000 distinct CDR3 sequences, over 85% of them present only once. Sequenced input: CD4+ T cells from PBMCs. The receptors here all came from a human donor in good health.

V and J are TRBV5-1 and TRBJ2-3; D not resolved. V was cut by 0 bases and J by 7 bases, with 15 bases left in between. Germline CDR1 reads SGHRS; CDR2 reads YFSETQ. CDR3 length: 15 amino acids. The CDR3 sequence: CASSLVDHQGNTQYF. The CDR3 DNA reads TGCGCCAGCAGCTTGGTGGACCATCAAGGAAATACGCAGTATTTT.

This sequence joins TRBV6-2 or TRBV6-3 and TRBJ2-7; D is uncertain. Germline assignment: CDR1 MNHEY and CDR2 SVGEGT. This CDR3 is built from 13 residues. The V and J ends lost 5 bases and 3 bases respectively, with 11 bases between them. This chain's CDR3 is CASSDAGLYEQYF. The CDR3, as DNA: TGTGCCAGCAGTGATGCCGGGCTCTACGAGCAGTACTTC.